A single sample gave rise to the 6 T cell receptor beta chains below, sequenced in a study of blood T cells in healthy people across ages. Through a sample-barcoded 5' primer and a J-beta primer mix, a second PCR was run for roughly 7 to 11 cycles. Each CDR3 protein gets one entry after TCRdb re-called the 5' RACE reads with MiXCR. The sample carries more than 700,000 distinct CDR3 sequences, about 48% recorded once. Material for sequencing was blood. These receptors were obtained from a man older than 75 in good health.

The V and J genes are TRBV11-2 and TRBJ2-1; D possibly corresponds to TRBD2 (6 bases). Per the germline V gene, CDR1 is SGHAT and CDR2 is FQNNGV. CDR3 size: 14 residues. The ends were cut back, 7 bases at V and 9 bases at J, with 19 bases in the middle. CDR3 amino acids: CASNQPGGRGEQFF. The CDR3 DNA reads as TGTGCCAGCAACCAGCCAGGAGGGCGTGGTGAGCAGTTCTTC.

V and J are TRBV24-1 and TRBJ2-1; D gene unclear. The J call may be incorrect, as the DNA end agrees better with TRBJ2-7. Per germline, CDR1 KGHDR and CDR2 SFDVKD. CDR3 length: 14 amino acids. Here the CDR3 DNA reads TGTGCCACCAGTGAAGGATTTTCCTACAATGAGCAGTACTTC. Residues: CATSEGFSYNEQYF.

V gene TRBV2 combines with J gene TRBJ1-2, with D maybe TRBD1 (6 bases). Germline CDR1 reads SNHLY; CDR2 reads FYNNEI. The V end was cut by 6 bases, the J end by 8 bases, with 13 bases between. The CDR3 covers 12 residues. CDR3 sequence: CASRRQEGGYTF. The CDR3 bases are TGTGCCAGCAGAAGACAGGAGGGAGGCTACACCTTC.

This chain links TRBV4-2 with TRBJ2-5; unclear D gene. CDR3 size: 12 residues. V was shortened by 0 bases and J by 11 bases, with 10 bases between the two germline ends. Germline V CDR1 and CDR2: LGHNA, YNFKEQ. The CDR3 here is CASSQDPRKQYF. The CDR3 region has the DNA TGTGCCAGCAGCCAAGATCCTCGAAAGCAGTACTTC.

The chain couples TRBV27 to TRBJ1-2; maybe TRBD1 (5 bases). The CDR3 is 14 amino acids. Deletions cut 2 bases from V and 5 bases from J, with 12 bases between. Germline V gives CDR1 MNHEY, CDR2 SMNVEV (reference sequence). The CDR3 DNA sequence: TGTGCCAGCAGTTTACGGGACCCACTTTATGGCTACACCTTC. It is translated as CASSLRDPLYGYTF.

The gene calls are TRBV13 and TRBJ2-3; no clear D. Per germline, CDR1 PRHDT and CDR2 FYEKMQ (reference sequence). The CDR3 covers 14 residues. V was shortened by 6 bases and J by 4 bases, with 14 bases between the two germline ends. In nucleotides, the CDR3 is TGTGCCAGCAGAAACCCGGGTGGGGCAGATACGCAGTATTTT. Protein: CASRNPGGADTQYF.